Included here is one T cell receptor beta chain sequence, with context. The germline V gene encodes CDR1 SQVTM and CDR2 ANQGSEA. This CDR3 is 12 amino acids long. V was clipped by 7 bases and J by 8 bases; unmatched bases: 10. Per sorted-subset replicate PCR, input was 150 to 250 ng DNA, representing around 28,000 T cell genomes. The repertoire was sequenced with immunoSEQ multiplex PCR; TCRdb's copy has only in-frame clones and lacks some. The sample has about 1 million clones; 78% are singletons. The sample belongs to a study of shared clonotypes between healthy human individuals. Study at large: CD4 naive cells filled three plates per donor, CD4 memory three, CD8 naive two and CD8 memory one.

V usage is TRBV29-1 and J usage is TRBJ1-2; 7 positions match TRBD1. The sequencing sample was made of memory CD4+ T cells from PBMCs. Documented subset: CD45RA-negative fraction. The TCR was taken from a man younger than 35 in good health. Some clones in this sample may be carry-over from other donors' samples. The CDR3 coding sequence is TGCAGCGGGCTCACAGGGGTGAGCGGCTACACCTTC. Protein: CSGLTGVSGYTF.